This T cell receptor (beta chain) comes out of a study of T-cell reconstitution after alpha-beta-depleted transplantation in children. Construction of the TCRbeta library involved unique molecular identifiers. TCRdb fed the PCR reads into MiXCR, producing one record per CDR3 protein. Among around 190,000 distinct CDR3 sequences listed, about 6.6% were seen once. Looked up from germline, CDR1 is SEHNR and CDR2 is FQNEAQ (reference sequence). J lost 9 bases, V lost 4 bases, and 12 bases had no gene match. The CDR3 spans 16 residues. Study-level findings and limits: When one year had passed after transplant, most T-cell counts and diversity came from newly produced T cells. At around two months after transplant, the alpha-beta T cells were reportedly derived from several hundred expanded clones that came from non-depleted graft cells. After transplant, high TCRbeta diversity at day 60 in some patients arose from surviving recipient T cells and thymic progenitors.

Concerning this clonotype itself: Its specificity is unknown.

This clonotype originated in a boy younger than 10 with acute lymphoblastic leukemia, due to receive a stem cell transplant. The specimen was PBMCs, collected before TCRalphabeta/CD19-depleted stem cell transplant. The rearrangement uses TRBV7-9 and TRBJ1-6; 7 positions agree with TRBD1. For the CDR3, the DNA is TGTGCCAGCAGCTCGTCCAGGGGGGCGCTTGGTTCACCCCTCCACTTT. This codes for CASSSSRGALGSPLHF.